Below, 9 T cell receptor beta chains from the same sample are listed, as sequenced in a study of OX40 agonist ivuxolimab in advanced cancers. Sequenced by immunoSEQ multiplex PCR; TCRdb stores in-frame clones only, minus some. The data show almost 70,000 clones, around 83% seen once. Sequences were derived from CD4+ or CD8+ T cells sorted from blood, sampled in a trial of the OX40 agonist ivuxolimab. These receptors were obtained from an adult with an advanced solid tumor such as melanoma, head and neck, liver or kidney cancer.

This clone occurred once. The chain has TRBV5-8 and TRBJ2-5; the match to TRBD1 covers 7 bases. Germline CDR1 reads SGHTS; CDR2 reads YDEGEE. The CDR3 totals 15 residues. The V and J ends lost 1 base and 5 bases, in that order; junction bases with no gene match: 8. The CDR3 loop reads CASSLQGGQGETQYF. The CDR3 nucleotides read TGTGCCAGCAGCTTGCAAGGGGGCCAGGGGGAGACCCAGTACTTC. Full variable domain (outside the CDR3, taken from reference TRBV5-8 and TRBJ2-5): EAGVTQSPTHLIKTRGQQATLRCSPISGHTSVYWYQQALGLGLQFLLWYDEGEERNRGNFPPRFSGRQFPNYSSELNVNALELEDSALYLCASSLQGGQGETQYFGPGTRLLVL.

V usage is TRBV28 and J usage is TRBJ2-2; 13 bases line up with TRBD2. The germline gives CDR1 MDHEN, CDR2 SYDVKM. V gave up 8 bases and J gave up 7 bases; unmatched junction bases: 7. This CDR3 contains 15 residues. The DNA of the CDR3 is TGTGCCAGCGTGCGAGGACTAGCGGGAGTCGGGGAGCTGTTTTTT. Its translation is CASVRGLAGVGELFF.

The CDR3: CASSPAQINEKLFF. CDR3 nucleotides: TGTGCCAGCAGTCCCGCCCAGATTAATGAAAAACTGTTTTTT. The chain has TRBV6-5 and TRBJ1-4; D ambiguous. The CDR3 is 14 amino acids. V lost 5 bases to trimming and J lost 4 bases, with 11 bases between them. Germline CDR1 is MNHEY and CDR2 is SVGAGI.

This clone was seen only once. The chain combines TRBV28 with TRBJ1-5; 7 nucleotides match TRBD1. The ends lost 5 bases at V and 1 base at J; junction bases unmatched: 2. Per the germline V gene, CDR1 is MDHEN and CDR2 is SYDVKM. This CDR3 is 14 amino acids long. The CDR3 bases are TGTGCCAGCAGTAAAGGGGGCAGCAATCAGCCCCAGCATTTT. Encoded protein: CASSKGGSNQPQHF.

The CDR3 DNA is TGTGCCAGCAAGCCAGCGGGGGGGTACAATGAGCAGTTCTTC. As protein: CASKPAGGYNEQFF. J is TRBJ2-1 and V is TRBV6-6, with TRBD2 identical over 10 bases. This CDR3 is built from 14 residues. Germline V gene sequence: CDR1 MNHNY, CDR2 SVGAGI (reference sequence). Trimming at V came to 7 bases and at J to 4 bases, leaving 4 bases not matched to a gene.

The chain employs TRBV27 and TRBJ2-7, with 7 bases that match TRBD1. V gave up 6 bases and J gave up 3 bases; unmatched junction bases: 11. Germline V gene sequence: CDR1 MNHEY, CDR2 SMNVEV (reference sequence). This CDR3 is 15 amino acids long. The CDR3 sequence is CASRVQGVGSYEQYF. Here the CDR3 DNA reads TGTGCCAGCAGGGTTCAGGGGGTGGGGAGCTACGAGCAGTACTTC.

The chain combines TRBV5-5 with TRBJ1-3, with TRBD1 as a possible D gene (6 bases). This CDR3 has 14 residues. Germline values: CDR1 SGHKS, CDR2 YYEKEE (reference sequence). The germline V and J ends were trimmed by 4 bases and 2 bases, with 10 bases remaining between them. This CDR3 reads CASSSRDTGNTIYF. The CDR3 coding sequence is TGTGCCAGCAGCAGCCGGGACACTGGAAACACCATATATTTT.

V is TRBV5-8 and J is TRBJ2-7; D may be TRBD1 (6 bases). Germline V CDR1 and CDR2: SGHTS, YDEGEE. The V end lost 4 bases, the J end lost 3 bases, and 14 bases lay between the germline ends. The CDR3 length is 14 residues. DNA of the CDR3: TGTGCCAGCAGCCTGGCGGACAGTTTCTACGAGCAGTACTTC. Protein: CASSLADSFYEQYF.

This sequence joins TRBV7-9 and TRBJ1-1; the D is unclear. This CDR3 is built from 15 residues. Germline V gene data show CDR1 as SEHNR and CDR2 as FQNEAQ (reference sequence). V lost 1 base, J lost 11 bases, and 20 bases lay in between. The CDR3, as DNA: TGTGCCAGCAGCTTAGAGGAGGGCCGGGAAGGCAGGGCTTTCTTT. Its translation: CASSLEEGREGRAFF.